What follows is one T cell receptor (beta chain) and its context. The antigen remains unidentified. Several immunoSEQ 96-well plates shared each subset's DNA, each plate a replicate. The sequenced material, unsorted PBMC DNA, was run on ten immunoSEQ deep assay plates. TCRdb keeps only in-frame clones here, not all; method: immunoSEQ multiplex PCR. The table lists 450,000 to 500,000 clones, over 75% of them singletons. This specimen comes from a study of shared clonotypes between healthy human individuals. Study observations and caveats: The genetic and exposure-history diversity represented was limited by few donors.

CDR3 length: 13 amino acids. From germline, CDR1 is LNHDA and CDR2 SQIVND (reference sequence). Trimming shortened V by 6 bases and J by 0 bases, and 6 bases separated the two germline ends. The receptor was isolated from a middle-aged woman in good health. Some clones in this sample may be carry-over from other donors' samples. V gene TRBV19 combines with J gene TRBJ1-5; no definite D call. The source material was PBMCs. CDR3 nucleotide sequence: TGTGCCAGTAGACGGTCTAGCAATCAGCCCCAGCATTTT. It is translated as CASRRSSNQPQHF.